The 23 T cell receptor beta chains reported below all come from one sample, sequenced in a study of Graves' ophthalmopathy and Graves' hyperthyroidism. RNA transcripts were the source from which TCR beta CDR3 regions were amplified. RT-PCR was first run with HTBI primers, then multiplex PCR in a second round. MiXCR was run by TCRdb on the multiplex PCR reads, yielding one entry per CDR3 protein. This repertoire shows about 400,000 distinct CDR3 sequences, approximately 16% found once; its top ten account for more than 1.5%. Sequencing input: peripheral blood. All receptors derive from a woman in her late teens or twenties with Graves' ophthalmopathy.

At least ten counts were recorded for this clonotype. The CDR3 region is CASAQGDTEAFF. In DNA, the CDR3 is TGTGCCAGCGCCCAGGGGGACACTGAAGCTTTCTTT. This chain joins TRBV19 and TRBJ1-1, with TRBD1 matching 7 bases. The CDR3 covers 12 residues. Germline V gene sequence: CDR1 LNHDA, CDR2 SQIVND (reference sequence). Losses at the gene ends were 9 bases for V and 3 bases for J; bases not matched to a gene: 4.

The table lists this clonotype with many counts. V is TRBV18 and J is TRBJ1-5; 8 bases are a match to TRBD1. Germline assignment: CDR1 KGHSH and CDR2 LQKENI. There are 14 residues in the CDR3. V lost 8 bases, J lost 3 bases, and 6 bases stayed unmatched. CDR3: CASSSGQVNQPQHF. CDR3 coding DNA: TGTGCCAGCAGCTCGGGACAGGTCAATCAGCCCCAGCATTTT.

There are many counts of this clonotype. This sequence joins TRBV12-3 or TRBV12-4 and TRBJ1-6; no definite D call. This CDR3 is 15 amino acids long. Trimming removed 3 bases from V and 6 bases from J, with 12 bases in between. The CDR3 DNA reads TGTGCCAGCAGTTTTAGGGCAGCAGTTAATTCACCCCTCCACTTT. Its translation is CASSFRAAVNSPLHF.

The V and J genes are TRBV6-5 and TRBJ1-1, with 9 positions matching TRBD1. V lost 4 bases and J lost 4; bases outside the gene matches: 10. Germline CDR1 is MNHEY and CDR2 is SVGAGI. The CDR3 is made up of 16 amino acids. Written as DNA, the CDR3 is TGTGCCAGCAGTTCGCACGGACAGGGGCCACTCACTGAAGCTTTCTTT. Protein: CASSSHGQGPLTEAFF.

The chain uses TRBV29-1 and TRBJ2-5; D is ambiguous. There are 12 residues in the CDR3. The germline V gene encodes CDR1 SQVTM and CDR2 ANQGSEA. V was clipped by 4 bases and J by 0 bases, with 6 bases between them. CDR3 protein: CSVAGYQETQYF. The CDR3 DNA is TGCAGCGTTGCCGGGTACCAAGAGACCCAGTACTTC.

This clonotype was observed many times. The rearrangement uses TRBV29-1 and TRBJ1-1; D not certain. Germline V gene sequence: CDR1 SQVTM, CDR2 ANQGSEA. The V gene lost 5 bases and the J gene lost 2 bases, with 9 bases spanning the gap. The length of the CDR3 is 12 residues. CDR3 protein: CSVRRANTEAFF. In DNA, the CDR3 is TGCAGCGTTAGGAGGGCTAACACTGAAGCTTTCTTT.

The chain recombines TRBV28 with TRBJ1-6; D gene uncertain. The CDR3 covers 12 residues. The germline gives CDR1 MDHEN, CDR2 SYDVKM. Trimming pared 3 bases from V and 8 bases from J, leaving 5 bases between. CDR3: CASSFPHSPLHF. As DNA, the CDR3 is TGTGCCAGCAGTTTCCCACATTCACCCCTCCACTTT.

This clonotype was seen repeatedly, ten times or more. The CDR3 region is CSAMAGNTGELFF. CDR3 nucleotides: TGCAGTGCTATGGCGGGGAACACCGGGGAGCTGTTTTTT. The chain combines TRBV20-1 with TRBJ2-2, with D possibly matching TRBD2 (5 bases). V gave up 4 bases and J gave up 1 base, with 7 bases separating them. Germline assignment: CDR1 DFQATT and CDR2 SNEGSKA (reference sequence). The CDR3 is 13 residues long.

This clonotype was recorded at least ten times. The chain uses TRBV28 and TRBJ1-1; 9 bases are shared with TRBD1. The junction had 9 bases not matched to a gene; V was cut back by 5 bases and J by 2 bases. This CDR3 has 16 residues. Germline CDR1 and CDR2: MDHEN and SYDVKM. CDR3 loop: CASSQTGGRGNTEAFF. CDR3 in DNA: TGTGCCAGCAGTCAGACAGGGGGGCGGGGTAACACTGAAGCTTTCTTT. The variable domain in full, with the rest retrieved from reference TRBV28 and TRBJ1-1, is DVKVTQSSRYLVKRTGEKVFLECVQDMDHENMFWYRQDPGLGLRLIYFSYDVKMKEKGDIPEGYSVSREKKERFSLILESASTNQTSMYLCASSQTGGRGNTEAFFGQGTRLTVV.

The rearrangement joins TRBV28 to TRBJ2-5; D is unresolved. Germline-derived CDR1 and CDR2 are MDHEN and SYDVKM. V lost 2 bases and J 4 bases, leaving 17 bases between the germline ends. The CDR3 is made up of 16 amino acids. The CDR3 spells CASSLGRRALLETQYF. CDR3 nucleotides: TGTGCCAGCAGTTTAGGCCGTCGCGCCCTTCTAGAGACCCAGTACTTC.

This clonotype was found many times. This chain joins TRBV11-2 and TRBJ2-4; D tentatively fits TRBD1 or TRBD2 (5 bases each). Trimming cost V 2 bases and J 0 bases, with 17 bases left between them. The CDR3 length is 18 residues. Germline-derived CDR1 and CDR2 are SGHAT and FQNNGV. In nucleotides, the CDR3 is TGTGCCAGCAGCTTAAGAGGGGACCGGCTGATAGCCAAAAACATTCAGTACTTC. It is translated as CASSLRGDRLIAKNIQYF.

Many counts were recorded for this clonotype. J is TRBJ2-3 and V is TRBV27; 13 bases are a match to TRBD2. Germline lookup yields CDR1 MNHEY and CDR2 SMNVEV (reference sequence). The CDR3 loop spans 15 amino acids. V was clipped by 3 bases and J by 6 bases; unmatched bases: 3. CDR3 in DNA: TGTGCCAGCAGTTTCGGGACTAGCGGGAAGGATACGCAGTATTTT. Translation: CASSFGTSGKDTQYF.

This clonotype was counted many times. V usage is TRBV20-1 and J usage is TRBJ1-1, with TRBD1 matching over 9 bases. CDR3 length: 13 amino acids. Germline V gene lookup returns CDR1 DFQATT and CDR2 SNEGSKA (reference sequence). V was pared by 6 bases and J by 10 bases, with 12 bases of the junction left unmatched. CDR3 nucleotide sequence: TGCAGTGCCAAAGGAGGACAGGGGCCCCGAGCTTTCTTT. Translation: CSAKGGQGPRAFF.

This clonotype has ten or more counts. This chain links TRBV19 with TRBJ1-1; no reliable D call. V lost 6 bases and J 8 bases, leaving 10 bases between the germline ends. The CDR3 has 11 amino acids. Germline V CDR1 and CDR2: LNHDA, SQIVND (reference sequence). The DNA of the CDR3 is TGTGCCAGTAGGGGCGGCGGAGAAGCTTTCTTT. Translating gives CASRGGGEAFF.

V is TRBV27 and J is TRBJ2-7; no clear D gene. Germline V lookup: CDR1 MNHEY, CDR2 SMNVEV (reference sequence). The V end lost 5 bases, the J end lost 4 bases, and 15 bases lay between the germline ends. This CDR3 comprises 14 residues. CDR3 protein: CASSLTPKVYEQYF. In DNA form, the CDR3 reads TGTGCCAGCAGTCTAACTCCAAAGGTGTACGAGCAGTACTTC.

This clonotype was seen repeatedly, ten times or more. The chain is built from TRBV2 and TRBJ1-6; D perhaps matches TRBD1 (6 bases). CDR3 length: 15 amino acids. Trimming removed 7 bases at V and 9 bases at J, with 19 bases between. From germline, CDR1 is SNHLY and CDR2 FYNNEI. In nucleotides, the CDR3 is TGTGCCAGCATTTCAGATACGGGAGGGGGTTCACCCCTCCACTTT. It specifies CASISDTGGGSPLHF.

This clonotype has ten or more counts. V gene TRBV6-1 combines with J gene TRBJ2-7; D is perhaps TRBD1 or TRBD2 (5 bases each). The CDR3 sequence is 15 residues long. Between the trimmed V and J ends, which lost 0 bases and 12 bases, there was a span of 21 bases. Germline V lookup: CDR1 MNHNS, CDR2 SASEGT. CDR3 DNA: TGTGCCAGCAGTGAAGCGGTATGGGGGACCTCCAAGCGGTACTTC. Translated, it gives CASSEAVWGTSKRYF.

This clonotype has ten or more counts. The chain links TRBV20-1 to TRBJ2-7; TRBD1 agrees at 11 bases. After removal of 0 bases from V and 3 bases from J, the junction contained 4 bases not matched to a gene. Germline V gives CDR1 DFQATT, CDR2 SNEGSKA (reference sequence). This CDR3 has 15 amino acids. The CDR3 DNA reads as TGCAGTGCTAGAGACGACGGGACAGGGGGCTACGAGCAGTACTTC. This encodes CSARDDGTGGYEQYF.

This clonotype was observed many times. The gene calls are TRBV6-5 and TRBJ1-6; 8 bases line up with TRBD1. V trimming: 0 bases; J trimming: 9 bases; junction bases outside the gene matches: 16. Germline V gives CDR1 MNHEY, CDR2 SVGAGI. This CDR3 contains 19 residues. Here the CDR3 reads CASSYSRDRTTSTGSPLHF. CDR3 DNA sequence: TGTGCCAGCAGTTACTCGAGGGACAGGACCACATCGACGGGTTCACCCCTCCACTTT.

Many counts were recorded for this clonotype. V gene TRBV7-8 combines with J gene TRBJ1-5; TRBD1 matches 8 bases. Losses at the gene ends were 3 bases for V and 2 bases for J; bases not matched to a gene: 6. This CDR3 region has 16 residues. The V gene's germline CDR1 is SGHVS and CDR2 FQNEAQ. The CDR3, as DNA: TGTGCCAGCAGCTTGTATCAGGGGGCGGGCAATCAGCCCCAGCATTTT. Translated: CASSLYQGAGNQPQHF.

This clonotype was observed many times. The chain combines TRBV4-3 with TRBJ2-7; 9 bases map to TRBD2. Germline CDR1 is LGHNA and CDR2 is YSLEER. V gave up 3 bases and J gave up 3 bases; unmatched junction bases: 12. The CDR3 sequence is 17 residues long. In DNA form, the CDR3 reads TGCGCCAGCAGCCATAGTTCTCAGGGACTAGCACTCTACGAGCAGTACTTC. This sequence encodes CASSHSSQGLALYEQYF.

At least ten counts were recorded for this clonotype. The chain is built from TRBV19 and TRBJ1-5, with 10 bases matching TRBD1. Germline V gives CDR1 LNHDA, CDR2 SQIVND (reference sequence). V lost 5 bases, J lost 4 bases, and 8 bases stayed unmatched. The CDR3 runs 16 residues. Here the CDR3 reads CASSLLTGGGNQPQHF. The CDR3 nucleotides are TGTGCCAGTAGTCTCCTGACAGGGGGCGGGAATCAGCCCCAGCATTTT. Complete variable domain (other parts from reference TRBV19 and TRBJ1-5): DGGITQSPKYLFRKEGQNVTLSCEQNLNHDAMYWYRQDPGQGLRLIYYSQIVNDFQKGDIAEGYSVSREKKESFPLTVTSAQKNPTAFYLCASSLLTGGGNQPQHFGDGTRLSIL.

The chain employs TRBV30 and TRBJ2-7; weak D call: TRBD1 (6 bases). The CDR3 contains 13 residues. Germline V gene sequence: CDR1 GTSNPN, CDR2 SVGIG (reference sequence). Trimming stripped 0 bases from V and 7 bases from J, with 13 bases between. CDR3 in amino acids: CAWSVLIRGEQYF. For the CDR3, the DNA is TGTGCCTGGAGTGTCCTAATCAGGGGTGAGCAGTACTTC.